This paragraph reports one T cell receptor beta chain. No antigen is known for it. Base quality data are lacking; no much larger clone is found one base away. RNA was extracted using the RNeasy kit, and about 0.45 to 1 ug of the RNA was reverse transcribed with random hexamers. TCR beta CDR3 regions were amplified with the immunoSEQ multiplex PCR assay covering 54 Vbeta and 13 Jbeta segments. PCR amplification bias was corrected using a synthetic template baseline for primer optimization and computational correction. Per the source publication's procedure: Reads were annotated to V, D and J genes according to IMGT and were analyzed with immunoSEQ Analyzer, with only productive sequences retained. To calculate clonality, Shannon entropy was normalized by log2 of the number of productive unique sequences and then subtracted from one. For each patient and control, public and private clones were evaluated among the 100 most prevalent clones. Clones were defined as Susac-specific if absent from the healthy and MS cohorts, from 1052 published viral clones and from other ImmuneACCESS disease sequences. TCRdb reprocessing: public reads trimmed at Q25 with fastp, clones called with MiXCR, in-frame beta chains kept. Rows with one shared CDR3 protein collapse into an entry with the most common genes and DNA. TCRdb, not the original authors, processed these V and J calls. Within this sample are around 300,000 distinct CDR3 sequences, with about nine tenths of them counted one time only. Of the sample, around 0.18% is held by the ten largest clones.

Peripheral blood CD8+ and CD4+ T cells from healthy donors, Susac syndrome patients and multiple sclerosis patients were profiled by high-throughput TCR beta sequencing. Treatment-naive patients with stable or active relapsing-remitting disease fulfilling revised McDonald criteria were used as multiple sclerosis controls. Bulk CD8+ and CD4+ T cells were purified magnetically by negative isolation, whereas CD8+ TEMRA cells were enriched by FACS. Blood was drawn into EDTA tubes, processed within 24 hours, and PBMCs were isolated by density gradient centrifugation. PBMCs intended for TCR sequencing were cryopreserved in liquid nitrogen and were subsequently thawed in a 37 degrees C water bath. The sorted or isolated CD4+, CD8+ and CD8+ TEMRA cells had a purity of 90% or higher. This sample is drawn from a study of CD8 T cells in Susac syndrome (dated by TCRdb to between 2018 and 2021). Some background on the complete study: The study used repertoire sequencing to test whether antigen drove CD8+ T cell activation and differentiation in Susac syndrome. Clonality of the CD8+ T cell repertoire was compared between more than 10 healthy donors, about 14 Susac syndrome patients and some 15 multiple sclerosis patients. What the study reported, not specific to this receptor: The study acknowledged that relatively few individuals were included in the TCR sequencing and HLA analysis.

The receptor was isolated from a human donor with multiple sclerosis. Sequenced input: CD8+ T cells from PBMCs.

The CDR3 region has the sequence CASSFTGRGQPQHF. The DNA is as follows: TGTGCCAGCAGTTTCACAGGGCGGGGCCAGCCCCAGCATTTT. The sequence joins TRBV28 to TRBJ1-5; possibly the D gene is TRBD1, per 6 matching bases. The CDR3 measures 14 amino acids from cysteine to phenylalanine. Only CDR3 DNA is held: 42 bases, read in frame from base 1. V is pared back by 3 bases and J by 7 bases, with 13 bases lying between the germline termini. Based on the germline V gene, the CDR1 and CDR2 sequences are MDHEN and SYDVKM.